This TCR beta chain was captured by sequencing in a study of monozygotic twins with inflammatory bowel disease. Findings and caveats of the study: Clonotype sharing was lower in IBD patients than healthy twins, most markedly with disease activity.

Donors gave approximately 2.5 ml of blood apiece. This CDR3 has 15 residues. The germline V gene encodes CDR1 LGHDT and CDR2 YNNKEL (reference sequence). Reprocessing the 5' RACE reads, TCRdb reports a single entry for every CDR3 protein and omits DNA. Here the sample table reports about 420,000 distinct CDR3 sequences. In regard to this clonotype: Its antigen is undetermined.

The J gene is TRBJ1-1, the V gene TRBV3-1; the D gene TCRdb calls, TRBD1, cannot be checked with no DNA. The TCR comes from a human donor with ulcerative colitis or Crohn's disease, or a healthy co-twin of an affected twin (not recorded which). Sequenced material: blood. This CDR3 reads CASSQGNRQSGFAFF.